The T cell receptor beta chain described here comes from a study of control samples from healthy donors and cancer patients. Produced via immunoSEQ multiplex PCR; TCRdb's table is partial and in-frame only. The data contain about 75,000 clones, less than 95% of them seen just once; the ten biggest clones take up under 7.5%. CDR3 length: 15 residues. J lost 1 base, V lost 6 bases, and 4 bases had no gene match. Per germline, CDR1 MNHEY and CDR2 SVGAGI. The sequenced material came from blood. The chain employs TRBV6-5 and TRBJ1-5; 9 bases map to TRBD1. This receptor was taken from a woman in her thirties or forties in good health. As DNA, the CDR3 is TGTGCCAGCAGATCCGGACAGGGGAGCAATCAGCCCCAGCATTTT. Its translation: CASRSGQGSNQPQHF.